Shown below are 20 T cell receptor beta chains from a single sample sequenced in a study of identical twins. MiXCR was run by TCRdb on the 5' RACE reads, yielding one entry per CDR3 protein. The profile shows 260,000 or so distinct CDR3 sequences, 7.5% of them singletons. The sample was also linked to a second study, of yellow fever vaccine responses in identical twins.

The sequenced sample consisted of CD8+ T cells sorted from blood. Receptors were obtained from a young woman in good health.

The chain combines TRBV20-1 with TRBJ2-7, with 9 nucleotides matching TRBD2. Trimming removed 0 bases from V and 2 bases from J; junction bases left unmatched: 8. The CDR3 runs 16 residues. Per the germline V gene, CDR1 is DFQATT and CDR2 is SNEGSKA (reference sequence). The CDR3 region is CSARDLVTSGPYEQYF. Here the CDR3 DNA reads TGCAGTGCTAGAGACCTCGTGACTAGCGGCCCCTACGAGCAGTACTTC.

This clonotype was detected ten times or more. The chain joins TRBV20-1 to TRBJ2-1; 10 bases match TRBD2. The germline CDR1 and CDR2 sequences are DFQATT and SNEGSKA (reference sequence). J was trimmed by 5 bases and V by 0 bases; bases with no gene match: 7. The CDR3 sequence is 16 residues long. The CDR3 here is CSARDLVGTSDNEQFF. CDR3 nucleotides: TGCAGTGCTAGAGATCTGGTCGGGACTAGCGACAATGAGCAGTTCTTC.

This clonotype has only a few counts. The rearrangement uses TRBV28 and TRBJ2-1; 8 bases match TRBD1. V gave up 7 bases and J gave up 1 base; unmatched junction bases: 6. Germline V gives CDR1 MDHEN, CDR2 SYDVKM. The CDR3 has 15 amino acids. The CDR3, as DNA: TGTGCCAGCACCTCCGGGACAGGTTCCTACAATGAGCAGTTCTTC. It codes for CASTSGTGSYNEQFF.

The table lists this clonotype with a few counts. The chain links TRBV20-1 to TRBJ2-7; D may match TRBD1 or TRBD2 (5 bases each). The CDR3 consists of 14 residues. From germline, CDR1 is DFQATT and CDR2 SNEGSKA (reference sequence). Trimming cost V 2 bases and J 4 bases, with 15 bases left between them. This chain's CDR3 is CSARPRDRGYEQYF. As DNA, the CDR3 is TGCAGTGCTAGACCCCGGGACCGAGGGTACGAGCAGTACTTC.

In this sample, this clonotype turned up a few times. The CDR3 DNA reads TGTGCCGTCAGCGGCCCCTATGGCTACACCTTC. The encoded protein is CAVSGPYGYTF. The J gene is TRBJ1-2, the V gene TRBV7-9; D uncertain. CDR1 SEHNR and CDR2 FQNEAQ come from the germline V gene (reference sequence). Between the trimmed V and J ends, which lost 11 bases and 4 bases, there was a span of 11 bases. CDR3 length: 11 amino acids. Full variable domain (rest looked up from reference TRBV7-9 and TRBJ1-2): DTGVSQNPRHKITKRGQNVTFRCDPISEHNRLYWYRQTLGQGPEFLTYFQNEAQLEKSRLLSDRFSAERPKGSFSTLEIQRTEQGDSAMYLCAVSGPYGYTFGSGTRLTVV.

This clonotype was seen at least ten times. The chain carries TRBV12-3 or TRBV12-4 and TRBJ2-1, with D tentatively TRBD2 (6 bases). The V end lost 5 bases, the J end lost 4 bases, and 12 bases lay between the germline ends. This CDR3 region has 14 residues. The CDR3 nucleotides are TGTGCCAGCAGTCCAAAGGGACTGTACAATGAGCAGTTCTTC. Amino acids: CASSPKGLYNEQFF.

This clonotype occurred many times. V and J are TRBV12-3 or TRBV12-4 and TRBJ1-1; tentatively, D is TRBD1 (5 bases). The CDR3 spans 15 residues. CDR3 sequence reads: CVKASGQGTNTEAFF. In nucleotides, the CDR3 is TGTGTCAAGGCCTCAGGGCAGGGAACGAACACTGAAGCTTTCTTT.

This clonotype appeared many times. This sequence joins TRBV9 and TRBJ2-1; no reliable D call. This CDR3 has 15 residues. With 4 bases removed from V and 4 bases from J, the gap between germline ends came to 15 bases. Germline lookup yields CDR1 SGDLS and CDR2 YYNGEE. Written as DNA, the CDR3 is TGTGCCAGCAGCCCCCCCCCGGGCGGATACAATGAGCAGTTCTTC. It yields the protein CASSPPPGGYNEQFF.

The genes are TRBV6-5 and TRBJ1-2; 7 positions agree with TRBD1. This CDR3 is 13 amino acids long. J lost 7 bases, V lost 2 bases, and 4 bases had no gene match. Germline loops: CDR1 MNHEY, CDR2 SVGAGI. The CDR3 sequence is CASSYEGAGGYTF. For the CDR3, the DNA is TGTGCCAGCAGTTACGAGGGGGCAGGTGGCTACACCTTC.

The sample holds many counts of this clonotype. The J gene is TRBJ2-5, the V gene TRBV7-9; D remains ambiguous. This CDR3 has 16 residues. V lost 7 bases and J 5 bases, leaving 23 bases between the germline ends. The germline V gene has CDR1 SEHNR and CDR2 FQNEAQ (reference sequence). The CDR3 bases are TGTGCCAGCATGGGCCCAGAAAAAGGACGGTATGAGACCCAGTACTTC. Translation gives CASMGPEKGRYETQYF.

This clonotype was counted ten times or more. The chain has TRBV4-1 and TRBJ2-3, with D maybe TRBD1 (5 bases). The CDR3 is made up of 15 amino acids. Germline V gives CDR1 MGHRA, CDR2 YSYEKL. The ends were cut back, 5 bases at V and 0 bases at J, with 12 bases in the middle. The CDR3 spells CASSSYRRSTDTQYF. CDR3 sequence (DNA): TGCGCCAGCAGCTCTTACAGGAGAAGCACAGATACGCAGTATTTT.

This chain joins TRBV27 and TRBJ2-7; 9 nucleotides agree with TRBD1. From germline, CDR1 is MNHEY and CDR2 SMNVEV (reference sequence). The CDR3 contains 15 residues. The ends lost 3 bases at V and 0 bases at J; junction bases unmatched: 3. DNA for the CDR3: TGTGCCAGCAGTTTTAGACAGGGGGTCTCCTACGAGCAGTACTTC. This gives the protein CASSFRQGVSYEQYF.

The chain combines TRBV12-3 or TRBV12-4 with TRBJ2-2; 10 bases line up with TRBD2. There are 16 residues in the CDR3. V gave up 6 bases and J gave up 3 bases; unmatched junction bases: 7. CDR3 sequence (DNA): TGTGCCAGCAGGGAAGCGGGAGGGCCGGACACCGGGGAGCTGTTTTTT. Residues: CASREAGGPDTGELFF.

This clonotype was seen more than once but under ten times. The chain combines TRBV6-5 with TRBJ2-7; a possible D gene is TRBD2 (5 bases). There are 17 residues in the CDR3. The germline V gene has CDR1 MNHEY and CDR2 SVGAGI. V lost 0 bases to trimming and J lost 0 bases, with 15 bases between them. The CDR3 region is CASSYSRRVGSSYEQYF. DNA of the CDR3: TGTGCCAGCAGTTACTCGAGGCGGGTGGGCAGCTCCTACGAGCAGTACTTC.

Worth noting for this clonotype: One end of the junction is discordant with germline, which a read error may explain. This sequence joins TRBV2 and TRBJ2-1, with a possible D match to TRBD2 (7 bases). Germline CDR1 and CDR2: SNHLY and FYNNEI. The CDR3 contains 12 residues. This chain's CDR3 is CASTGGYNEEFF. CDR3 nucleotide sequence: TGTGCCAGCACGGGGGGCTACAATGAGGAGTTCTTC.

The chain is built from TRBV6-1 and TRBJ1-1; D unresolved. The V gene lost 6 bases and the J gene lost 1 base, with 9 bases spanning the gap. Germline V gives CDR1 MNHNS, CDR2 SASEGT. CDR3 length: 13 residues. As DNA, the CDR3 is TGTGCCAGCAGATCGGTTGGGAACACTGAAGCTTTCTTT. Its translation is CASRSVGNTEAFF.

This clonotype came up many times. The chain links TRBV12-3 or TRBV12-4 to TRBJ1-2; D gene uncertain. The V end lost 3 bases, the J end lost 4 bases, and 3 bases lay between the germline ends. The CDR3 length is 11 residues. The CDR3 loop is CASSFSYGYTF. The CDR3 DNA reads TGTGCCAGCAGTTTTTCCTATGGCTACACCTTC.

This rearrangement joins TRBV29-1 to TRBJ1-1, with D tentatively TRBD1 (6 bases). CDR3 length equals 14 residues. Germline-derived CDR1 and CDR2 are SQVTM and ANQGSEA. V was cut by 3 bases and J by 2 bases, with 13 bases left in between. The CDR3 DNA reads as TGCAGCGTTGATGAGACAGGAAAAAACACTGAAGCTTTCTTT. Translated, it gives CSVDETGKNTEAFF.

This clonotype was counted only a few times. The chain carries TRBV9 and TRBJ2-1; D possibly corresponds to TRBD1 (6 bases). The CDR3 runs to 13 residues. The germline CDR1 and CDR2 sequences are SGDLS and YYNGEE. V was clipped by 3 bases and J by 6 bases, with 10 bases between them. The CDR3 sequence is CASSGLGGNEQFF. The CDR3 region has the DNA TGTGCCAGCAGCGGTTTAGGGGGCAATGAGCAGTTCTTC.

This sequence joins TRBV27 and TRBJ1-4; the D is unclear. The V gene's germline CDR1 is MNHEY and CDR2 SMNVEV (reference sequence). The CDR3 consists of 15 residues. Trimming cost V 5 bases and J 0 bases, with 10 bases left between them. The DNA for the CDR3 is TGTGCCAGCAGTAAGACACCTACAACTAATGAAAAACTGTTTTTT. Protein product: CASSKTPTTNEKLFF.